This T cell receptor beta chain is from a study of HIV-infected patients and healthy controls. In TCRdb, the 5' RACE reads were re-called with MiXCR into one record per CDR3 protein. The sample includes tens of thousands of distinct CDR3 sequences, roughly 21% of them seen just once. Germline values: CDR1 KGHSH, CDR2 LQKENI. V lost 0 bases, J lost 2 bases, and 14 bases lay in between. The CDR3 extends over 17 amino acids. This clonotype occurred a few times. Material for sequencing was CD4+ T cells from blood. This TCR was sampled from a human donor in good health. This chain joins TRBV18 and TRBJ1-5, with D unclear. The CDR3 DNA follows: TGTGCCAGCTCACCACCCGAAGGGTTCAATGGCAATCAGCCCCAGCATTTT. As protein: CASSPPEGFNGNQPQHF.